This T cell receptor beta chain derives from a study of CD8+ T cells in alopecia areata. As the sequencing template, cDNA was produced by extracting RNA and reverse transcribing it. The data were produced by immunoSEQ multiplex PCR, yet TCRdb's version contains in-frame clones alone and is incomplete. The sample has around 300,000 clones; about 60% are singletons. Broader study findings: Only a single nonresponder existed, so baseline CD8+ expansion links stay unclear. Relative to normal scalp, lesional scalp, especially alopecia totalis/universalis, showed higher clonality.

The CDR3 is 12 amino acids. Trimming took off 6 bases at V and 0 bases at J, with 5 bases between the two ends. Germline loops: CDR1 MNHNY, CDR2 SVGAGI (reference sequence). Treatment in this sample: oral pan-JAK inhibitor, 5-10 mg twice daily. At least ten counts were recorded for this clone. The antigen remains undetermined. The chain is built from TRBV6-6 and TRBJ2-5; D ambiguous. The sequence came from a human donor with alopecia areata. Material: CD4+ T cells sorted from blood, obtained at week 52, from a patient treated with tofacitinib. The CDR3: CASSPNQETQYF. CDR3 coding DNA: TGTGCCAGCAGCCCAAACCAAGAGACCCAGTACTTC.